This T cell receptor beta chain was recovered during a study of neurological immune-mediated disorders. The study's findings and limits: The level of TCR clonal expansion was highest in patients with HTLV-1-associated myelopathy and lowest in multiple sclerosis, where it fell below the level seen in healthy controls.

This clonotype occurred many times. As yet, its antigen is unknown. Unsorted libraries were generated from 2 million PBMCs held at -80 degrees C. V lost 2 bases and J 2 bases, leaving 7 bases between the germline ends. The CDR3 extends over 13 amino acids. Germline CDR1 is ENHRY and CDR2 is SYGVKD. The cDNA was produced through 5'RACE with 10-nucleotide random UMIs. Sequencing of 15-18 subjects in each run yielded over 200 million TCR-beta sequences. TCRdb itself ran the 5' RACE reads through MiXCR, one entry per CDR3 protein. The sample records 57,000 or so distinct CDR3 sequences, 9.5% to 12% being singletons.

The J gene is TRBJ2-7, the V gene TRBV10-3; D unresolved. Sequencing was done on a sample of PBMCs. This TCR was recovered from a man in his sixties in good health. Here the CDR3 reads CAISEDGPYEQYF. CDR3 in DNA: TGTGCCATCAGTGAGGACGGTCCCTACGAGCAGTACTTC.